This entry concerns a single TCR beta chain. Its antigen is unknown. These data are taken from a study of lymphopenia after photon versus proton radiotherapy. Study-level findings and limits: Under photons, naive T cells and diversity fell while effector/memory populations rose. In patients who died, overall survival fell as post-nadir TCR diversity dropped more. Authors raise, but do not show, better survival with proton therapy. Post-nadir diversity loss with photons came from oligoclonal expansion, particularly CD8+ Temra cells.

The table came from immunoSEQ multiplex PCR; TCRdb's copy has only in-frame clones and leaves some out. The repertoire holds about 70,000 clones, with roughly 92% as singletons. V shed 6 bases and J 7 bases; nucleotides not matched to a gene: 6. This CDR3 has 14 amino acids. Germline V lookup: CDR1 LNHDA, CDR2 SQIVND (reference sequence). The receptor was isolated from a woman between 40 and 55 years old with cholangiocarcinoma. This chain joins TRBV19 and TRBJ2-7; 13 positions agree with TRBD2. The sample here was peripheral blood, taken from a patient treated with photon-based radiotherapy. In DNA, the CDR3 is TGTGCCAGTAGCCCCCGGACTAGCGGGAGTGAGCAGTACTTC. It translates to CASSPRTSGSEQYF.